These 32 T cell receptor beta chains were all obtained from the same sample, sequenced in a study of shared clonotypes between healthy human individuals. Method: immunoSEQ multiplex PCR; TCRdb's copy keeps in-frame clones and lacks some. Among millions of clones, approximately 92% were seen once, and the ten largest hold roughly 0.14%. Sequenced input: naive CD4+ T cells sorted from blood. Subset denoted: CD45RA+ positively selected. The receptors derive from a man aged 18 to 29 in good health.

The chain employs TRBV7-8 and TRBJ2-5; D uncertain. This CDR3 contains 12 residues. Germline V gene data show CDR1 as SGHVS and CDR2 as FQNEAQ. V shed 3 bases and J shed 5 bases, with 7 bases lying between them. The CDR3 sequence is CASSFEVETQYF. CDR3 DNA: TGTGCCAGCAGCTTCGAAGTTGAGACCCAGTACTTC.

This clone was counted a single time. This chain connects TRBV7-2 to TRBJ2-7; D gene uncertain. Per the germline V gene, CDR1 is SGHTA and CDR2 is FQGNSA. The V end was cut by 0 bases, the J end by 0 bases, with 12 bases between. CDR3 size: 16 residues. The CDR3: CASSLAQSAFSYEQYF. CDR3 nucleotide sequence: TGTGCCAGCAGCTTAGCTCAATCCGCATTCTCCTACGAGCAGTACTTC.

Details on this clone: The identical CDR3 is also encoded by other nucleotide sequences in the sample. The J gene is TRBJ1-2, the V gene TRBV7-2; D gene unclear. The V end lost 5 bases, the J end lost 1 base, and 8 bases lay between the germline ends. The CDR3 has 13 amino acids. Germline V CDR1 and CDR2: SGHTA, FQGNSA. The CDR3 sequence is CASSLDLNYGYTF. The CDR3 bases are TGTGCCAGCAGCCTAGATCTTAACTATGGCTACACCTTC.

The V call is TRBV5-6, the J call TRBJ1-6; D remains ambiguous. The germline V gene has CDR1 SGHDT and CDR2 YYEEEE. The ends were cut back, 4 bases at V and 7 bases at J, with 15 bases in the middle. This CDR3 contains 15 residues. CDR3 bases: TGTGCCAGCAGCCCGAAGGTAGGGTGGAATTCACCCCTCCACTTT. This translates into CASSPKVGWNSPLHF.

This chain joins TRBV18 and TRBJ2-7; D is possibly TRBD1 (5 bases). This CDR3 region has 15 residues. Germline V gene sequence: CDR1 KGHSH, CDR2 LQKENI. V dropped 3 bases and J dropped 5 bases, with 17 bases sitting between them. CDR3 coding DNA: TGTGCCAGCTCACCTCGCTCCGGCAGGGTGGACGAGCAGTACTTC. It encodes CASSPRSGRVDEQYF.

This chain links TRBV2 with TRBJ1-2; D gene ambiguous. CDR1 is SNHLY, CDR2 FYNNEI, per germline. Trimming pared 4 bases from V and 6 bases from J, leaving 12 bases between. The CDR3 contains 13 residues. CDR3 nucleotides: TGTGCCAGCAGTGCATTAACCCGGGATGGCTACACCTTC. Translated: CASSALTRDGYTF. Full variable domain (rest looked up from reference TRBV2 and TRBJ1-2): EPEVTQTPSHQVTQMGQEVILRCVPISNHLYFYWYRQILGQKVEFLVSFYNNEISEKSEIFDDQFSVERPDGSNFTLKIRSTKLEDSAMYFCASSALTRDGYTFGSGTRLTVV.

For this clone: Other DNA sequences in the same sample also yield this CDR3. The chain combines TRBV9 with TRBJ1-5; TRBD1 matches 9 bases. Trimming at V came to 2 bases and at J to 3 bases, leaving 3 bases not matched to a gene. CDR3 length equals 15 residues. From germline, CDR1 is SGDLS and CDR2 YYNGEE. Here the CDR3 DNA reads TGTGCCAGCAGCGTCGGACAGGGGTACAATCAGCCCCAGCATTTT. Translation: CASSVGQGYNQPQHF. The variable domain in full, completed from reference TRBV9 and TRBJ1-5, reads DSGVTQTPKHLITATGQRVTLRCSPRSGDLSVYWYQQSLDQGLQFLIQYYNGEERAKGNILERFSAQQFPDLHSELNLSSLELGDSALYFCASSVGQGYNQPQHFGDGTRLSIL.

The chain joins TRBV5-4 to TRBJ1-5, with TRBD1 matching 11 bases. The CDR3 is 17 residues long. Germline V CDR1 and CDR2: SGHNT, YYREEE (reference sequence). The V and J ends lost 2 bases and 5 bases, in that order; junction bases with no gene match: 9. DNA of the CDR3: TGTGCCAGCAGCTTCTCCGGGACAGGGGGTTTGGATCAGCCCCAGCATTTT. Encoded protein: CASSFSGTGGLDQPQHF.

The chain links TRBV25-1 to TRBJ2-7; 8 bases are a match to TRBD1. This CDR3 comprises 14 residues. V lost 6 bases, J lost 3 bases, and 7 bases stayed unmatched. The V gene's germline CDR1 is MGHDK and CDR2 SYGVNS. Written as DNA, the CDR3 is TGTGCCAGCAGCTCGGCCAGGGGGCTCTACGAGCAGTACTTC. The encoded protein is CASSSARGLYEQYF.

This clone has a single count. The genes are TRBV7-2 and TRBJ1-2; tentatively, D is TRBD1 (5 bases). The CDR3 is 13 residues long. CDR1 and CDR2 from the germline V gene are SGHTA and FQGNSA. Between the trimmed V and J ends, which lost 5 bases and 4 bases, there was a span of 11 bases. CDR3 in DNA: TGTGCCAGCAGCCGACAGTACCTCTATGGCTACACCTTC. It translates to CASSRQYLYGYTF. Combining the CDR3 with reference TRBV7-2 and TRBJ1-2 gives the whole variable domain GAGVSQSPSNKVTEKGKDVELRCDPISGHTALYWYRQSLGQGLEFLIYFQGNSAPDKSGLPSDRFSAERTGGSVSTLTIQRTQQEDSAVYLCASSRQYLYGYTFGSGTRLTVV.

The chain uses TRBV9 and TRBJ2-2; a weak D match, TRBD2 (6 bases). Trimming left V 3 bases short and J 1 base short, with 10 bases between. The CDR3 has 15 amino acids. Germline V gene lookup returns CDR1 SGDLS and CDR2 YYNGEE. CDR3 coding DNA: TGTGCCAGCAGCGAGAATAGCGGGAACACCGGGGAGCTGTTTTTT. This gives the protein CASSENSGNTGELFF.

The chain uses TRBV6-5 and TRBJ1-5; no definite D call. This CDR3 region has 14 residues. CDR1 and CDR2 from the germline V gene are MNHEY and SVGAGI. V lost 2 bases to trimming and J lost 4 bases, with 9 bases between them. CDR3 loop: CASSYPEENQPQHF. The DNA of the CDR3 is TGTGCCAGCAGTTACCCTGAAGAGAATCAGCCCCAGCATTTT.

This clone was seen once. The V and J genes are TRBV11-3 and TRBJ2-1; 8 bases map to TRBD2. V shed 8 bases, J shed 5 bases, and the junction held 11 bases outside the gene matches. The germline gives CDR1 SGHNT, CDR2 YENEEA. This CDR3 comprises 15 residues. CDR3 nucleotide sequence: TGTGCCAGCTCCAGCGGGGGTAGAGCAAACAATGAGCAGTTCTTC. As protein: CASSSGGRANNEQFF.

The chain carries TRBV10-1 and TRBJ2-1; unclear D gene. This CDR3 comprises 13 residues. Germline V gene sequence: CDR1 WNHNN, CDR2 SYGVQD (reference sequence). Trimming left V 10 bases short and J 0 bases short, with 10 bases between. This CDR3 reads CATRAPSYNEQFF. As DNA, the CDR3 is TGCGCCACCCGGGCCCCCTCCTACAATGAGCAGTTCTTC.

The chain couples TRBV7-2 to TRBJ2-7; 7 nucleotides match TRBD2. V shed 4 bases and J 2 bases; nucleotides not matched to a gene: 8. Germline V gene lookup returns CDR1 SGHTA and CDR2 FQGNSA. The CDR3 has 15 amino acids. CDR3 DNA sequence: TGTGCCAGCAGCTCACCTAGCGGCTTCCCCTACGAGCAGTACTTC. As protein: CASSSPSGFPYEQYF.

The chain joins TRBV18 to TRBJ1-2; 11 positions agree with TRBD1. The junction had 7 bases not matched to a gene; V was cut back by 5 bases and J by 8 bases. This CDR3 is 14 amino acids long. Germline V lookup: CDR1 KGHSH, CDR2 LQKENI. The CDR3 sequence is CASSSDRGRIGYTF. The DNA of the CDR3 is TGTGCCAGCTCATCGGACAGGGGGCGCATCGGCTACACCTTC.

Only a few counts were recorded for this clone. J is TRBJ1-1 and V is TRBV18, with no clear D. Germline lookup yields CDR1 KGHSH and CDR2 LQKENI. CDR3 length: 11 residues. V was shortened by 6 bases and J by 7 bases, with 9 bases between the two germline ends. CDR3 coding DNA: TGTGCCAGCTCGAGGGAGGGTGAAGCTTTCTTT. It specifies CASSREGEAFF.

This CDR3 reads CASSEIGPVAQHF. The CDR3 bases are TGTGCCAGCAGTGAAATTGGGCCCGTAGCCCAGCATTTT. The chain recombines TRBV6-1 with TRBJ1-5; no reliable D call. CDR3 length equals 13 residues. Trimming left V 2 bases short and J 11 bases short, with 13 bases between. Germline CDR1 and CDR2: MNHNS and SASEGT.

This chain joins TRBV5-4 and TRBJ1-3, with D unresolved. The ends were cut back, 0 bases at V and 0 bases at J, with 13 bases in the middle. This CDR3 contains 17 residues. Per the germline V gene, CDR1 is SGHNT and CDR2 is YYREEE (reference sequence). The CDR3 DNA reads as TGTGCCAGCAGCTTGGAAGGACGGATGAGCTCTGGAAACACCATATATTTT. It yields the protein CASSLEGRMSSGNTIYF.

This chain uses TRBV5-1 with TRBJ1-3, with a possible D match to TRBD1 (5 bases). The CDR3 loop spans 17 amino acids. Germline CDR1 and CDR2: SGHRS and YFSETQ. Trimming cost V 4 bases and J 1 base, with 18 bases left between them. The CDR3, as DNA: TGCGCCAGCAGCCCGGGGGGACGTCTGCAGTCTGGAAACACCATATATTTT. It specifies CASSPGGRLQSGNTIYF.

In regard to this clone: Germline is not matched at one junction end, which may reflect a read error. The rearrangement joins TRBV7-7 to TRBJ2-3; TRBD2 agrees at 7 bases. Germline V CDR1 and CDR2: SSHAT, FNYEAQ (reference sequence). The CDR3 runs 13 residues. The chain's CDR3 is CASSSSGADTQYF. DNA for the CDR3: TGTGCTAGCAGCTCTAGCGGAGCAGATACGCAGTATTTT.

Turning to this clone: Other DNA sequences of this sample code for an identical CDR3. This rearrangement joins TRBV9 to TRBJ2-7; D uncertain. The CDR3 length is 14 residues. V lost 0 bases to trimming and J lost 1 base, with 8 bases between them. Germline lookup yields CDR1 SGDLS and CDR2 YYNGEE. The CDR3 spells CASSVEAVSYEQYF. CDR3 bases: TGTGCCAGCAGCGTAGAGGCGGTGTCCTACGAGCAGTACTTC. Drawing the rest from reference TRBV9 and TRBJ2-7, the complete variable domain is DSGVTQTPKHLITATGQRVTLRCSPRSGDLSVYWYQQSLDQGLQFLIQYYNGEERAKGNILERFSAQQFPDLHSELNLSSLELGDSALYFCASSVEAVSYEQYFGPGTRLTVT.

This chain uses TRBV7-9 with TRBJ1-2; possibly TRBD1 for D (6 bases). V was pared by 6 bases and J by 4 bases, with 18 bases between. This CDR3 is built from 15 residues. Germline lookup yields CDR1 SEHNR and CDR2 FQNEAQ (reference sequence). The CDR3 loop reads CASRPKGGAGYGYTF. The CDR3 DNA is TGTGCCAGCAGACCAAAGGGGGGAGCGGGCTATGGCTACACCTTC.

The genes are TRBV6-5 and TRBJ2-5, with 12 bases aligning to TRBD1. The ends lost 6 bases at V and 6 bases at J; junction bases unmatched: 8. The CDR3 covers 15 residues. Germline V gene data show CDR1 as MNHEY and CDR2 as SVGAGI. The CDR3 DNA follows: TGTGCCAGCAGACGGGGACAGGGGGCTGGGAAGACCCAGTACTTC. Translated: CASRRGQGAGKTQYF.

The chain recombines TRBV27 with TRBJ1-2; D is perhaps TRBD1 (6 bases). The CDR3 extends over 13 amino acids. Trimming removed 3 bases from V and 6 bases from J, with 11 bases in between. CDR1 is MNHEY and CDR2 is SMNVEV in the germline V gene (reference sequence). Here the CDR3 reads CASSLVRGHGYTF. The CDR3 DNA follows: TGTGCCAGCAGTTTGGTCAGGGGTCATGGCTACACCTTC.

This rearrangement joins TRBV28 to TRBJ1-3; D is unresolved. CDR3 length: 15 residues. Germline V gene sequence: CDR1 MDHEN, CDR2 SYDVKM. V dropped 6 bases and J dropped 4 bases, with 16 bases sitting between them. CDR3 nucleotide sequence: TGTGCCAGCAGCTTGGTGGAGTCGTCCGGAAACACCATATATTTT. Encoded protein: CASSLVESSGNTIYF.

This rearrangement joins TRBV18 to TRBJ2-1; D is unclear. The CDR3 consists of 18 residues. The germline V gene has CDR1 KGHSH and CDR2 LQKENI. V lost 6 bases to trimming and J lost 0 bases, with 21 bases between them. The CDR3 loop is CASSNTGSQFRSYNEQFF. The CDR3, as DNA: TGTGCCAGCTCCAACACCGGGTCTCAATTTCGCTCCTACAATGAGCAGTTCTTC.

The chain is built from TRBV30 and TRBJ2-2, with no clear D. The germline gives CDR1 GTSNPN, CDR2 SVGIG (reference sequence). The CDR3 is 14 residues long. V was pared by 2 bases and J by 5 bases, with 12 bases between. CDR3 sequence: CAWSRLLGTGELFF. The CDR3 DNA follows: TGTGCCTGGAGTAGACTCCTAGGAACCGGGGAGCTGTTTTTT.

V is TRBV19 and J is TRBJ2-2; possible D gene TRBD1, 5 bases. The germline CDR1 and CDR2 sequences are LNHDA and SQIVND (reference sequence). This CDR3 spans 14 amino acids. V lost 6 bases to trimming and J lost 4 bases, with 12 bases between them. CDR3 sequence: CASRADRFTGELFF. In DNA form, the CDR3 reads TGTGCCAGTAGGGCAGACAGATTCACCGGGGAGCTGTTTTTT.

The J gene is TRBJ1-1, the V gene TRBV6-5; D is ambiguous. Germline V lookup: CDR1 MNHEY, CDR2 SVGAGI. This CDR3 has 11 residues. The V and J ends lost 5 bases and 5 bases respectively, with 6 bases between them. The CDR3: CASSRMTEAFF. DNA for the CDR3: TGTGCCAGCAGTAGGATGACTGAAGCTTTCTTT.

This chain joins TRBV19 and TRBJ1-2, with D perhaps TRBD1 (6 bases). The germline V gene has CDR1 LNHDA and CDR2 SQIVND (reference sequence). V lost 5 bases, J lost 13 bases, and 17 bases lay in between. The CDR3 is made up of 12 amino acids. CDR3 coding DNA: TGTGCCAGTAGTCTACAAGGGGGGACCTTCACCTTC. Translation: CASSLQGGTFTF.

This chain connects TRBV10-3 to TRBJ1-6; 7 nucleotides line up with TRBD1. Germline CDR1 ENHRY, CDR2 SYGVKD. The trim removed 0 bases at V and 7 bases at J, leaving 3 bases unmatched. This CDR3 is 15 amino acids long. The CDR3 DNA reads TGTGCCATCAGTGAGTCGGTACAGGGGAATTCACCCCTCCACTTT. It specifies CAISESVQGNSPLHF.